This TCR beta chain appears in the sequencing data of a study of blood T cells in healthy people across ages. Study-level findings and limits: In older individuals, TCR beta diversity per million T cells was lower, falling roughly linearly with age.

The V and J ends lost 0 bases and 6 bases respectively, with 17 bases between them. Germline V CDR1 and CDR2: SGDLS, YYNGEE. This CDR3 contains 16 residues. On this clonotype: Its target is unknown.

Primed by a sample-barcoded 5' primer and a J-beta primer mix, a second PCR proceeded for roughly 6 to 12 cycles. Each of the samples gave a minimum of 3 million paired-end reads that contained CDR3. TCRdb re-analysed the 5' RACE reads in MiXCR, keeping a single row per CDR3 protein. Seen here are 1.5 million to 2 million distinct CDR3 sequences, about 30% observed once, and the top ten hold 7.7%. The sequence was obtained from a woman aged 25 to 45 in good health. What was sequenced was blood. The chain is built from TRBV9 and TRBJ2-3; no definite D call. The CDR3 sequence is CASSVEGSSPLDTQYF. CDR3 sequence (DNA): TGTGCCAGCAGCGTAGAGGGATCGTCCCCACTGGATACGCAGTATTTT.